This T cell receptor beta chain is drawn from a study of T cell responses to AZD1222 COVID-19 vaccine. TCRdb keeps only in-frame clones here, not all; method: immunoSEQ multiplex PCR. The sample includes over 150,000 clones, 92% of them seen just once. V was clipped by 6 bases and J by 6 bases; unmatched bases: 11. The length of the CDR3 is 16 residues. Germline V gives CDR1 SNHLY, CDR2 FYNNEI. The source of this sequence is an adult in good health. Sample: peripheral blood, taken on day 0 of MenACWY control vaccination. The chain has TRBV2 and TRBJ2-1, with TRBD2 matching 10 bases. DNA of the CDR3: TGTGCCAGCAGGAAGGGGTCAGCGGGAGGGGTCAATGAGCAGTTCTTC. Translation gives CASRKGSAGGVNEQFF.